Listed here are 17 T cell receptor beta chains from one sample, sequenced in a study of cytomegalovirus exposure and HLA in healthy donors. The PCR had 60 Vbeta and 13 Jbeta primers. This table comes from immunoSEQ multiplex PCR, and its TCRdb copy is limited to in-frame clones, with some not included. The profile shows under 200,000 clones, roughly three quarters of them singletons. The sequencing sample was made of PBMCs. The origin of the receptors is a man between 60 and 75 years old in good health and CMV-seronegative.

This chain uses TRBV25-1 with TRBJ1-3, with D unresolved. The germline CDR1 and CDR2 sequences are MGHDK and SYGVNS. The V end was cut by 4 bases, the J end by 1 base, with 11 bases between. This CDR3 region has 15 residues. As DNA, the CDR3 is TGTGCCAGCAGTGCCCGAGTCGGGTCTGGAAACACCATATATTTT. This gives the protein CASSARVGSGNTIYF.

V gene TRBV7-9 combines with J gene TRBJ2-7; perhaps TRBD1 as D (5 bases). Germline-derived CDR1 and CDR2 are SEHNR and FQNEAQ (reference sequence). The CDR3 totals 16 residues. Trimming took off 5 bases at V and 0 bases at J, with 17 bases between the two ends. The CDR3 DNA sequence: TGTGCCAGCAGCCCAGGGAACCCGGACACCTCCTACGAGCAGTACTTC. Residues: CASSPGNPDTSYEQYF.

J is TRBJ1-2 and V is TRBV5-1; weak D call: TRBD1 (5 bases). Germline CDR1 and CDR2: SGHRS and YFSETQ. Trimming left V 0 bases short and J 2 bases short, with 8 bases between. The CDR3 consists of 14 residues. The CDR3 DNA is TGCGCCAGCAGCTTGGTATCAGGGAACTATGGCTACACCTTC. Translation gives CASSLVSGNYGYTF. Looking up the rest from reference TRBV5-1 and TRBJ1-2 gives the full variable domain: KAGVTQTPRYLIKTRGQQVTLSCSPISGHRSVSWYQQTPGQGLQFLFEYFSETQRNKGNFPGRFSGRQFSNSRSEMNVSTLELGDSALYLCASSLVSGNYGYTFGSGTRLTVV.

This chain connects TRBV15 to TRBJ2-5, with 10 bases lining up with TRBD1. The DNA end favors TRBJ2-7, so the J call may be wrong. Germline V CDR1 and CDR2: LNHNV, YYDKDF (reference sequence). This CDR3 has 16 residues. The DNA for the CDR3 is TGTGCCACCAGCAGAGATGGACAGGGGGGATCCTACGAGCAGTACTTC. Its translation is CATSRDGQGGSYEQYF.

The CDR3 region has the DNA TGTGCCAGCAGCACAGGACAGCCGGGAGCCAAAAACATTCAGTACTTC. This gives the protein CASSTGQPGAKNIQYF. This chain joins TRBV28 and TRBJ2-4, with D possibly matching TRBD1 (6 bases). Per the germline V gene, CDR1 is MDHEN and CDR2 is SYDVKM. Deletions cut 6 bases from V and 0 bases from J, with 15 bases between. This CDR3 region has 16 residues.

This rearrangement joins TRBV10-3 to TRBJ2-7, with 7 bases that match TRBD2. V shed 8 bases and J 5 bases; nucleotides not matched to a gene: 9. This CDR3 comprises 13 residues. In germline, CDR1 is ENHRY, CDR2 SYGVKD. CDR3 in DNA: TGTGCCATCCAGATGGGCGGGGGTAACGAGCAGTACTTC. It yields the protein CAIQMGGGNEQYF.

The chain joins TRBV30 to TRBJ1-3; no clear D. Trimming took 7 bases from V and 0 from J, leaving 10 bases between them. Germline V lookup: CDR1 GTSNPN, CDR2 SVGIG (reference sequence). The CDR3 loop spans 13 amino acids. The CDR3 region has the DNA TGTGCCTACGGCGGGAGCTCTGGAAACACCATATATTTT. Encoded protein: CAYGGSSGNTIYF. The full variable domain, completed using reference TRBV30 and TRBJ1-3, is SQTIHQWPATLVQPVGSPLSLECTVEGTSNPNLYWYRQAAGRGLQLLFYSVGIGQISSEVPQNLSASRPQDRQFILSSKKLLLSDSGFYLCAYGGSSGNTIYFGEGSWLTVV.

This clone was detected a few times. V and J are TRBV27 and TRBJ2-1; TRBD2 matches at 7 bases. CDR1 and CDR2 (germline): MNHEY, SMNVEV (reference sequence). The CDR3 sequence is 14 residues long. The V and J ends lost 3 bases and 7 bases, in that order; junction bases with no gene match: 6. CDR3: CASSFAGVWNEQFF. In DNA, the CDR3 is TGTGCCAGCAGTTTCGCGGGAGTTTGGAATGAGCAGTTCTTC.

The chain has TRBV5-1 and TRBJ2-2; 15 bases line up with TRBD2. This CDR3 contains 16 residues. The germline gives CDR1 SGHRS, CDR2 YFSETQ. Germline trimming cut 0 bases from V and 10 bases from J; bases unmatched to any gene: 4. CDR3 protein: CASSLAGLAGGKELFF. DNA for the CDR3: TGCGCCAGCAGCTTGGCCGGACTAGCGGGGGGGAAGGAGCTGTTTTTT.

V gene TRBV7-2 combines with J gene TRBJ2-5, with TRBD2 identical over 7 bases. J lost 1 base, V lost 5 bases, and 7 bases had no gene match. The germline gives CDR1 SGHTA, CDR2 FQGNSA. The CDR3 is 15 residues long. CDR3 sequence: CASSLTGGGQETQYF. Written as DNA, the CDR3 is TGTGCCAGCAGCCTCACAGGCGGGGGCCAAGAGACCCAGTACTTC.

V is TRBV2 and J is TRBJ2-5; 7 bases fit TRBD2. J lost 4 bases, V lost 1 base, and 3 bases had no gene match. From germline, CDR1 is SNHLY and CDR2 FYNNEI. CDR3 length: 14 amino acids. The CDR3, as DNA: TGTGCCAGCAGTGAAGGGATAGCGGGAGAGACCCAGTACTTC. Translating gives CASSEGIAGETQYF.

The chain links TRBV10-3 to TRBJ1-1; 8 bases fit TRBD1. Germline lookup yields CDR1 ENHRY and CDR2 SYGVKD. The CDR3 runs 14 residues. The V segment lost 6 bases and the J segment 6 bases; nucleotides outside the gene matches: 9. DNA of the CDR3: TGTGCCATCAGCTCAGGACAGGGAGGGGCTGAAGCTTTCTTT. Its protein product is CAISSGQGGAEAFF.

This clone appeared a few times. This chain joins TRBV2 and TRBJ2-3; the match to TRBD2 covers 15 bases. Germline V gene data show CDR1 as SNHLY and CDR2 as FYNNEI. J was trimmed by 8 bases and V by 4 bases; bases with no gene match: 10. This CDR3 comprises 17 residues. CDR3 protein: CASSGGPGLAGGRTQYF. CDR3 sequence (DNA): TGTGCCAGCAGTGGGGGGCCCGGACTAGCGGGGGGGCGTACGCAGTATTTT.

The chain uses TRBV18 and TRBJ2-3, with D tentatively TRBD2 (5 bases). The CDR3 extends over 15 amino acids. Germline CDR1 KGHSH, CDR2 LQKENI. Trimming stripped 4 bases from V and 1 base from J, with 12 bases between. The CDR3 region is CASSQTSSGTDTQYF. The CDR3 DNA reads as TGTGCCAGCTCACAAACTAGTTCCGGCACAGATACGCAGTATTTT.

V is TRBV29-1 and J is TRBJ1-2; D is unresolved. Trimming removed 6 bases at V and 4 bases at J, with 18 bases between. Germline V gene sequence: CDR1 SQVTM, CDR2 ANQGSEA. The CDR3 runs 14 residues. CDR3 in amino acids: CSVREDQEGYGYTF. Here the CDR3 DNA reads TGCAGCGTACGCGAGGACCAGGAGGGCTATGGCTACACCTTC.

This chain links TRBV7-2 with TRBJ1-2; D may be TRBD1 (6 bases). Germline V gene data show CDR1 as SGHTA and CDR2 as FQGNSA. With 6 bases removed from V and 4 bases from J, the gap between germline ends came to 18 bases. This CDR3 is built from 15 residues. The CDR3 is CASRSGGRGGYGYTF. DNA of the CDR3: TGTGCCAGCAGGAGCGGGGGCAGGGGCGGCTATGGCTACACCTTC.

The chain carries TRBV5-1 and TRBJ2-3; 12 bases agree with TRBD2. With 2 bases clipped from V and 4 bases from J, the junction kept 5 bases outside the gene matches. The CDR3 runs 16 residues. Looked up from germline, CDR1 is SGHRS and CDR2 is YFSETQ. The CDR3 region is CASSLGLAGSADTQYF. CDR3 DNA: TGCGCCAGCAGCTTAGGACTAGCGGGGAGTGCAGATACGCAGTATTTT.